This record covers a single T cell receptor (beta chain). Its specificity is not known. These data belong to a study of T cells in narcolepsy. V was cut by 5 bases and J by 6 bases, with 19 bases left in between. The CDR3 covers 16 residues. Germline values: CDR1 SGHAT, CDR2 FQNNGV. Assay used: immunoSEQ multiplex PCR; TCRdb lists only in-frame clones, some missing. The sample records nearly 35,000 clones, more than 70% being singletons. Whole-study results and caveats: Autoreactive clone sequences were missing from some blood memory CD4+ repertoires.

The source is a human donor in good health. The chain links TRBV11-2 to TRBJ1-4; D perhaps matches TRBD1 (5 bases). What was sequenced was memory (CD45RA-) CD4+ T cells from blood. DNA of the CDR3: TGTGCCAGCAGCCCAGACTCAGGGTTTGTTCATGAAAAACTGTTTTTT. This encodes CASSPDSGFVHEKLFF.